This record covers a single TCR beta chain. Its antigen is still unknown. This record belongs to a study of T cells in Graves' hyperthyroidism and ophthalmopathy. General study findings and limits: Most expanded thyroid clonotypes above 0.001 also appeared in blood.

The CDR3 regions of TCR beta were amplified from RNA transcripts. A first-round RT-PCR of the TCR CDR3 used the HTBI primer set. TCRdb re-analysed the multiplex PCR reads in MiXCR, keeping a single row per CDR3 protein. The sample has approximately 400,000 distinct CDR3 sequences; more than 11% are singletons. Graves' hyperthyroidism was deemed stable absent ophthalmopathy progression within 18 months. Fresh peripheral blood, roughly 10 ml, was the source of the PBMCs. The germline V gene has CDR1 GTSNPN and CDR2 SVGIG (reference sequence). CDR3 length equals 16 residues. Trimming took off 1 base at V and 6 bases at J, with 19 bases between the two ends.

Sequencing used blood. This TCR came from a woman aged 60-75 years with Graves' hyperthyroidism. The chain joins TRBV30 to TRBJ2-1, with D tentatively TRBD1 (6 bases). The CDR3 reads CAWSGATGWASNEQFF. CDR3 nucleotides: TGTGCCTGGAGTGGGGCGACAGGTTGGGCATCCAATGAGCAGTTCTTC.